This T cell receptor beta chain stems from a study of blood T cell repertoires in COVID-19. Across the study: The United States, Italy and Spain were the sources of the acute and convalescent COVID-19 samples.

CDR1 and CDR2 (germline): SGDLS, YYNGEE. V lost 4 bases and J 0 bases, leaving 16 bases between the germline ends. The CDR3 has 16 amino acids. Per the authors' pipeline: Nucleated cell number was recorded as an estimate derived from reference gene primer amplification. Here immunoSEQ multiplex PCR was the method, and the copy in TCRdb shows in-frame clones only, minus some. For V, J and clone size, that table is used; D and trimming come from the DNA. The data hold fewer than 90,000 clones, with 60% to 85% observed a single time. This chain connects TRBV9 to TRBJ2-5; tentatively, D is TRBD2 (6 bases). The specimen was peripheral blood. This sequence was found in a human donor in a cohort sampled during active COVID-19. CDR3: CASSPHNLAYQETQYF. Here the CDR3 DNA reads TGTGCCAGCAGCCCACACAACCTAGCGTACCAAGAGACCCAGTACTTC. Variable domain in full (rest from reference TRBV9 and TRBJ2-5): DSGVTQTPKHLITATGQRVTLRCSPRSGDLSVYWYQQSLDQGLQFLIQYYNGEERAKGNILERFSAQQFPDLHSELNLSSLELGDSALYFCASSPHNLAYQETQYFGPGTRLLVL.